Each of the 18 T cell receptor beta chains below was sequenced from the same sample in a study of shared clonotypes between healthy human individuals. Profiling relied on immunoSEQ multiplex PCR, and the TCRdb table lists in-frame clones only, not all of them. The sample includes about 1 million clones, about 75% seen only once; the top ten take approximately 1.3%. The sequenced sample was memory CD4+ T cells sorted from blood. The subset is: CD45RA-negative fraction. The receptors originated from a young man in good health.

V usage is TRBV15 and J usage is TRBJ1-4; possibly TRBD1 for D (5 bases). Germline assignment: CDR1 LNHNV and CDR2 YYDKDF (reference sequence). CDR3 length equals 15 residues. V lost 1 base and J 6 bases, leaving 12 bases between the germline ends. CDR3 nucleotides: TGTGCCACCAGCAGAGTGAGGCAGGGTGATGAAAAACTGTTTTTT. This gives the protein CATSRVRQGDEKLFF.

The genes are TRBV29-1 and TRBJ2-3; possible D gene TRBD2, 7 bases. Trimming left V 0 bases short and J 0 bases short, with 10 bases between. This CDR3 has 15 amino acids. Germline V gene lookup returns CDR1 SQVTM and CDR2 ANQGSEA. CDR3 region: CSVEDGGGSTDTQYF. The CDR3 region has the DNA TGCAGCGTTGAAGATGGGGGGGGCAGCACAGATACGCAGTATTTT.

This clone was detected only once. The J gene is TRBJ1-6, the V gene TRBV6-1; D is possibly TRBD1 (5 bases). The germline CDR1 and CDR2 sequences are MNHNS and SASEGT. The CDR3 length is 13 residues. V shed 8 bases and J shed 11 bases, with 16 bases lying between them. Written as DNA, the CDR3 is TGTGCCAGCGGGAGGGACGGTCAGGCACCCCTCCACTTT. Protein sequence: CASGRDGQAPLHF.

In this sample, this clone turned up many times. The chain is built from TRBV5-1 and TRBJ2-7; TRBD1 matches at 8 bases. Germline V gene data show CDR1 as SGHRS and CDR2 as YFSETQ. Unmatched junction bases numbered 7, after V lost 3 bases and J lost 2 bases. This CDR3 has 15 amino acids. This chain's CDR3 is CASSSGQARAYEQYF. CDR3 DNA sequence: TGCGCCAGCAGCTCGGGACAGGCTAGGGCCTACGAGCAGTACTTC.

This clone was seen at least ten times. V gene TRBV5-6 combines with J gene TRBJ2-3, with TRBD2 identical over 9 bases. Unmatched junction bases numbered 5, after V lost 0 bases and J lost 3 bases. Per germline, CDR1 SGHDT and CDR2 YYEEEE. The CDR3 spans 16 residues. The CDR3 spells CASSLAPGLATDTQYF. The CDR3 bases are TGTGCCAGCAGCTTGGCGCCGGGACTAGCAACAGATACGCAGTATTTT.

V usage is TRBV6-1 and J usage is TRBJ1-2; 9 bases match TRBD1. The V and J ends lost 4 bases and 4 bases, in that order; junction bases with no gene match: 10. Germline assignment: CDR1 MNHNS and CDR2 SASEGT. This CDR3 has 16 amino acids. The CDR3 sequence: CASSGSWTGDLYGYTF. DNA for the CDR3: TGTGCCAGCAGTGGATCTTGGACAGGGGACCTCTATGGCTACACCTTC.

The rearrangement uses TRBV10-3 and TRBJ1-2; 9 bases are a match to TRBD1. Germline CDR1 reads ENHRY; CDR2 reads SYGVKD. V was pared by 6 bases and J by 6 bases, with 11 bases of the junction left unmatched. CDR3 size: 15 residues. The CDR3, as DNA: TGTGCCATCAGCCCGAGGGGACAGGGAAATGATGGCTACACCTTC. Protein product: CAISPRGQGNDGYTF.

The chain has TRBV5-6 and TRBJ1-2, with TRBD1 as a possible D gene (5 bases). In germline, CDR1 is SGHDT, CDR2 YYEEEE. The CDR3 sequence is 14 residues long. V was cut by 1 base and J by 0 bases, with 7 bases left in between. CDR3 DNA sequence: TGTGCCAGCAGCTTGACAGGACCTAACTATGGCTACACCTTC. This codes for CASSLTGPNYGYTF.

The chain has TRBV19 and TRBJ2-7; D not certain. Trimming removed 1 base at V and 4 bases at J, with 8 bases between. This CDR3 region has 13 residues. Germline V CDR1 and CDR2: LNHDA, SQIVND (reference sequence). CDR3 coding DNA: TGTGCCAGTAGTATAGGCCTAACGTACGAGCAGTACTTC. Translating it yields CASSIGLTYEQYF.

The rearrangement links TRBV10-3 to TRBJ2-7, with TRBD1 identical over 8 bases. CDR3 size: 13 residues. CDR1 is ENHRY and CDR2 is SYGVKD in the germline V gene. V dropped 10 bases and J dropped 2; count of bases not matched to a gene: 7. CDR3 sequence (DNA): TGTGCCACCGGGACAGGAATGACCTACGAGCAGTACTTC. This gives the protein CATGTGMTYEQYF.

Comments on this clone: The same CDR3 is also encoded by other DNA sequences in this sample. The chain recombines TRBV2 with TRBJ1-6; 9 bases map to TRBD1. The CDR3 contains 14 residues. Germline CDR1 and CDR2: SNHLY and FYNNEI. The J segment lost 10 bases and the V segment lost 3 bases, leaving 4 bases of the junction unmatched. The CDR3 spells CASSETGGRSPLHF. The CDR3 region has the DNA TGTGCCAGCAGTGAGACAGGGGGGAGGTCACCCCTCCACTTT.

CDR3 protein: CASSERRGATEAFF. DNA for the CDR3: TGTGCCAGCAGTGAAAGGCGAGGGGCCACTGAAGCTTTCTTT. This chain connects TRBV2 to TRBJ1-1; maybe TRBD1 (5 bases). Germline V gives CDR1 SNHLY, CDR2 FYNNEI. This CDR3 has 14 amino acids. Between the trimmed V and J ends, which lost 2 bases and 4 bases, there was a span of 11 bases.

The rearrangement links TRBV2 to TRBJ1-6, with 7 bases identical to TRBD1. Germline trimming cut 4 bases from V and 0 bases from J; bases unmatched to any gene: 6. Per the germline V gene, CDR1 is SNHLY and CDR2 is FYNNEI. The CDR3 runs 17 residues. The CDR3 DNA reads TGTGCCAGCAGTGCCGAACAGGGGAGCTCCTATAATTCACCCCTCCACTTT. Amino acids: CASSAEQGSSYNSPLHF.

The rearrangement links TRBV4-3 to TRBJ1-3; D remains ambiguous. Trimming removed 0 bases at V and 1 base at J, with 7 bases between. Germline V CDR1 and CDR2: LGHNA, YSLEER. This CDR3 has 15 residues. CDR3 coding DNA: TGCGCCAGCAGCCAAGAGAGGGCATCTGGAAACACCATATATTTT. It specifies CASSQERASGNTIYF.

CDR3 DNA sequence: TGTGCCAGCAGCATGAGGGGGTCGGTGAACTCTGGAAACACCATATATTTT. Translating it yields CASSMRGSVNSGNTIYF. The genes are TRBV7-8 and TRBJ1-3, with D perhaps matching TRBD1 (6 bases). The CDR3 has 17 residues. From germline, CDR1 is SGHVS and CDR2 FQNEAQ. Trimming cost V 5 bases and J 0 bases, with 17 bases left between them.

The chain recombines TRBV7-9 with TRBJ2-3; D gene unclear. The V gene lost 4 bases and the J gene lost 6 bases, with 5 bases spanning the gap. This CDR3 comprises 11 residues. Germline V gene lookup returns CDR1 SEHNR and CDR2 FQNEAQ (reference sequence). CDR3 bases: TGTGCCAGCAGCTCCCTGGATACGCAGTATTTT. Amino acid sequence: CASSSLDTQYF.

The chain joins TRBV12-5 to TRBJ1-3; D is ambiguous. The V end lost 3 bases, the J end lost 1 base, and 10 bases lay between the germline ends. Looked up from germline, CDR1 is LGHNT and CDR2 is FRNRAP. This CDR3 is 15 amino acids long. Here the CDR3 DNA reads TGTGCTAGTGGTTTCCCTGGCGGTTCTGGAAACACCATATATTTT. Protein sequence: CASGFPGGSGNTIYF.

The chain combines TRBV7-9 with TRBJ2-3; TRBD2 is a possible D gene (6 bases). Germline assignment: CDR1 SEHNR and CDR2 FQNEAQ (reference sequence). There are 17 residues in the CDR3. Between the trimmed V and J ends, which lost 3 bases and 2 bases, there was a span of 18 bases. For the CDR3, the DNA is TGTGCCAGCAGCTTCCAACCATCCCGGGGGACCACAGATACGCAGTATTTT. Translating it yields CASSFQPSRGTTDTQYF.